This entry concerns a single T cell receptor beta chain. The repertoire was sequenced with immunoSEQ multiplex PCR; TCRdb's copy has only in-frame clones and lacks some. Among approximately 89,000 clones listed, more than 80% were seen once. This sample stems from a study of graft-versus-host responses after intestinal transplantation. Study information: Multivisceral, liver-intestinal, or isolated intestinal transplants were performed in recipients. Anti-thymocyte globulin induction was given to all recipients, followed by tacrolimus and steroids for around three years.

This clonotype originated in a human patient who received an intestinal transplant, so some T cells may come from the graft donor. Material: PBMCs, obtained about 440 days after intestinal transplant.

CDR3 region: CASSWTGGDNEKLFF. CDR3 in DNA: TGCGCCAGCAGCTGGACAGGGGGAGATAATGAAAAACTGTTTTTT. The chain is built from TRBV5-1 and TRBJ1-4, with 10 bases aligning to TRBD1. Germline-derived CDR1 and CDR2 are SGHRS and YFSETQ. The CDR3 covers 15 residues. Trimming cost V 3 bases and J 4 bases; bases outside gene matches: 3.